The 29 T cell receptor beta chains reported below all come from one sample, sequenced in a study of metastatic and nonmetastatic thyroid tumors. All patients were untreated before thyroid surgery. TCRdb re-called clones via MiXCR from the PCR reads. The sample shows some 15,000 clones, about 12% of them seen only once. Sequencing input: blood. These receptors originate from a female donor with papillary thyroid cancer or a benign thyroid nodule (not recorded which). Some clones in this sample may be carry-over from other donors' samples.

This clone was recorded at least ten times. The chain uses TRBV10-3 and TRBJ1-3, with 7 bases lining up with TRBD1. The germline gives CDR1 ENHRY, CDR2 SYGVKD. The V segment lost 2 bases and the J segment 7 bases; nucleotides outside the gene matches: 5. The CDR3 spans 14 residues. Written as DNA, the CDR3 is TGTGCCATCAGTGAGGGGACAGAGGGGAACACCATATATTTT. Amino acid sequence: CAISEGTEGNTIYF.

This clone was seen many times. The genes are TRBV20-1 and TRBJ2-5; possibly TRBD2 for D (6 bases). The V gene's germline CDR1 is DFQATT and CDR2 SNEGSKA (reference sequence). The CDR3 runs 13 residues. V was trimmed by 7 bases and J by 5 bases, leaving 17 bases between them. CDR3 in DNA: TGCAGTGTGGAGGGGTTTCGATTTGAGACCCAGTACTTC. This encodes CSVEGFRFETQYF.

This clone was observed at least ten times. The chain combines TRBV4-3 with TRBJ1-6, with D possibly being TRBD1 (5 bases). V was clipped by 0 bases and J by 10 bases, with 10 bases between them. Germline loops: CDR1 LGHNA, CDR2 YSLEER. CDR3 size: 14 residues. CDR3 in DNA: TGCGCCAGCAGCCAAGATATCGGGGGATCACCCCTCCACTTT. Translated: CASSQDIGGSPLHF.

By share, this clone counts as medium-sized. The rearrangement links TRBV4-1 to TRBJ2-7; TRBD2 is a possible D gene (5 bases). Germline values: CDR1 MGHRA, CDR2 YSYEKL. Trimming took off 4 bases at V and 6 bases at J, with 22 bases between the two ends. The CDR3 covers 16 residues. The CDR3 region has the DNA TGCGCCAGCAGCCGGAATCCCGGAGGCAGTCCTCTCGAGCAGTACTTC. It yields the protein CASSRNPGGSPLEQYF.

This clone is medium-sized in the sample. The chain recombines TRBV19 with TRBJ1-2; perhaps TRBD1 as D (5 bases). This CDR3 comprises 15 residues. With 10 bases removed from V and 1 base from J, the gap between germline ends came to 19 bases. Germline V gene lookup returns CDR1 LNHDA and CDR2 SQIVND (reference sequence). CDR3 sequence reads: CATSLGGNDNYGYTF. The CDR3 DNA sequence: TGTGCCACATCCCTCGGGGGGAACGATAACTATGGCTACACCTTC.

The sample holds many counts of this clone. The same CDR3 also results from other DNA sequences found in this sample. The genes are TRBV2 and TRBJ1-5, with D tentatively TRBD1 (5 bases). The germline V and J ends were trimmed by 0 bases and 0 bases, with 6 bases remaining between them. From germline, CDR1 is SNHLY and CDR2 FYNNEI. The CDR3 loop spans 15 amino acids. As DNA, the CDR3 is TGTGCCAGCAGTGAAGCAACAGGTAGCAATCAGCCCCAGCATTTT. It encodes CASSEATGSNQPQHF.

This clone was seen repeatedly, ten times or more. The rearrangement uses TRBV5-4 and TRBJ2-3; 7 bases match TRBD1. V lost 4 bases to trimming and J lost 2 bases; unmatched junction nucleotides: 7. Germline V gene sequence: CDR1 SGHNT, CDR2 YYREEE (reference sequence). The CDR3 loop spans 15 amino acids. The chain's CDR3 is CASSPDRDLTDTQYF. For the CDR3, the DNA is TGTGCCAGCAGCCCAGACAGGGACCTCACAGATACGCAGTATTTT.

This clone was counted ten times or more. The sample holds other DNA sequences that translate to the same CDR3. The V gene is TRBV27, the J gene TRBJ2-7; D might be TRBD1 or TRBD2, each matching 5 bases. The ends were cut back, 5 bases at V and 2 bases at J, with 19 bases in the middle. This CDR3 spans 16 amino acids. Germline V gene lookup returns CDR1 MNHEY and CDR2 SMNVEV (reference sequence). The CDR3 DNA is TGTGCCAGCAGTGTCTTTTCCGGGACGGCCGCCTACGAGCAGTACTTC. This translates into CASSVFSGTAAYEQYF.

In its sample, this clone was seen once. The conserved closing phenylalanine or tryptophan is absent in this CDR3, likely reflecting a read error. CDR3 loop: CASSAGLGVGELFL. The CDR3 DNA reads TGTGCCAGCAGCGCGGGACTAGGGGTCGGGGAGCTGTTTCTT. The genes are TRBV5-4 and TRBJ2-2; TRBD2 agrees at 8 bases. Germline values: CDR1 SGHNT, CDR2 YYREEE (reference sequence). This CDR3 contains 14 residues. The V segment lost 4 bases and the J segment 7 bases; nucleotides outside the gene matches: 6.

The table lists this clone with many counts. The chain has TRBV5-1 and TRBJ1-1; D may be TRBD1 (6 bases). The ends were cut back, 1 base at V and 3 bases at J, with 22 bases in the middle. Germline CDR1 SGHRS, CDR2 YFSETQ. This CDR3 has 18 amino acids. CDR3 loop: CASSLTTFFGGADTEAFF. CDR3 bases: TGCGCCAGCAGCTTGACCACTTTCTTTGGGGGCGCAGACACTGAAGCTTTCTTT.

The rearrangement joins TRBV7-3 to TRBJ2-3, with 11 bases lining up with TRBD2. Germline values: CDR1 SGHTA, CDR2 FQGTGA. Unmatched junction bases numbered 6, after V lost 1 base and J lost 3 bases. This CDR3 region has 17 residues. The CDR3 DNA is TGTGCCAGCAGCTTAAAAGTGTCTAGCGGGAGGACAGATACGCAGTATTTT. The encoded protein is CASSLKVSSGRTDTQYF.

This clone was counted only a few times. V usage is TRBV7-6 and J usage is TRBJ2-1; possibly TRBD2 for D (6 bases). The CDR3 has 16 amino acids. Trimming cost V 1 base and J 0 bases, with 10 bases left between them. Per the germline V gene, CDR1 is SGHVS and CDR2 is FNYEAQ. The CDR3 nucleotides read TGTGCCAGCAGCTTAGTTTGGGAGGCCTCCTACAATGAGCAGTTCTTC. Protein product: CASSLVWEASYNEQFF. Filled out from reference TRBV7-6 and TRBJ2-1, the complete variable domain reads GAGVSQSPRYKVTKRGQDVALRCDPISGHVSLYWYRQALGQGPEFLTYFNYEAQQDKSGLPNDRFSAERPEGSISTLTIQRTEQRDSAMYRCASSLVWEASYNEQFFGPGTRLTVL.

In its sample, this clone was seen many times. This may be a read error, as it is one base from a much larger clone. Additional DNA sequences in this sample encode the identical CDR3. The CDR3 bases are TGTGCCAGCAGTCAGCCGGGAACTGTGGAGACCCAGTACTTC. This translates into CASSQPGTVETQYF. The V call is TRBV12-3 or TRBV12-4, the J call TRBJ2-5, with D possibly TRBD2 on 5 matching bases. This CDR3 has 14 amino acids. Trimming removed 5 bases from V and 5 bases from J, with 15 bases in between.

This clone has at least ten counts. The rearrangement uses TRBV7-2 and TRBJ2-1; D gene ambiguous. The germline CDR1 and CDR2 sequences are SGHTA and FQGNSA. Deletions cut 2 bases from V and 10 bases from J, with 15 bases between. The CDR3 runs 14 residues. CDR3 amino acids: CASSLQSSGEEQFF. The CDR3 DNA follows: TGTGCCAGCAGCTTACAGTCCTCAGGTGAAGAGCAGTTCTTC. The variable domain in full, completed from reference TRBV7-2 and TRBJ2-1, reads GAGVSQSPSNKVTEKGKDVELRCDPISGHTALYWYRQSLGQGLEFLIYFQGNSAPDKSGLPSDRFSAERTGGSVSTLTIQRTQQEDSAVYLCASSLQSSGEEQFFGPGTRLTVL.

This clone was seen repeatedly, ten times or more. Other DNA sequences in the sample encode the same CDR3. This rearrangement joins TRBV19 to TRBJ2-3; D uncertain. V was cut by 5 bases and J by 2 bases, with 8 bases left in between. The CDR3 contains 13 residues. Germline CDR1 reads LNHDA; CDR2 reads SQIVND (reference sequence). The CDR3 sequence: CASSPTITDTQYF. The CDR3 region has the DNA TGTGCCAGTAGTCCCACCATCACAGATACGCAGTATTTT.

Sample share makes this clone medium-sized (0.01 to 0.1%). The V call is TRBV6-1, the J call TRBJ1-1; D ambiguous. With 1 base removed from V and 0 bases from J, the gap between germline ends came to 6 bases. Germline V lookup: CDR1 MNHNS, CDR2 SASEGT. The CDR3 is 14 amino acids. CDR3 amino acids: CASSEGPVNTEAFF. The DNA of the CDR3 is TGTGCCAGCAGTGAAGGCCCGGTGAACACTGAAGCTTTCTTT.

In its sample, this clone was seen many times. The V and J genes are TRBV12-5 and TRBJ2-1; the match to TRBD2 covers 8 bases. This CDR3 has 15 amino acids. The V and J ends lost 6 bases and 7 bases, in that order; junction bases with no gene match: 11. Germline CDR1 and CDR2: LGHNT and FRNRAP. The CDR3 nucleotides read TGTGCTAGTGGCCCGGGGGGGGAGGGTTGGAATGAGCAGTTCTTC. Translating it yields CASGPGGEGWNEQFF. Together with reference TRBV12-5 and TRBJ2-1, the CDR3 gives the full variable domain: DARVTQTPRHKVTEMGQEVTMRCQPILGHNTVFWYRQTMMQGLELLAYFRNRAPLDDSGMPKDRFSAEMPDATLATLKIQPSEPRDSAVYFCASGPGGEGWNEQFFGPGTRLTVL.

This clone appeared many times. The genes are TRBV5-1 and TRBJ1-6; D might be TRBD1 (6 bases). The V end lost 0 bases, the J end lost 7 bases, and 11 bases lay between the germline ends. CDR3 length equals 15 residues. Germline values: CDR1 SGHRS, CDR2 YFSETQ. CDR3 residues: CASSLAGTQNSPLHF. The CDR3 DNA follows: TGCGCCAGCAGCTTGGCCGGGACACAGAATTCACCCCTCCACTTT. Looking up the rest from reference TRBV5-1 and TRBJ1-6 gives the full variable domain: KAGVTQTPRYLIKTRGQQVTLSCSPISGHRSVSWYQQTPGQGLQFLFEYFSETQRNKGNFPGRFSGRQFSNSRSEMNVSTLELGDSALYLCASSLAGTQNSPLHFGNGTRLTVT.

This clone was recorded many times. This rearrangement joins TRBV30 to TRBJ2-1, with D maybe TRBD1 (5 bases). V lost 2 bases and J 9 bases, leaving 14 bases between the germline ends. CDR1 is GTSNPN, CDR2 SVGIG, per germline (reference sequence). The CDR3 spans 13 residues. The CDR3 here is CAWSKRGWGEQFF. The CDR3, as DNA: TGTGCCTGGAGTAAAAGGGGCTGGGGTGAGCAGTTCTTC.

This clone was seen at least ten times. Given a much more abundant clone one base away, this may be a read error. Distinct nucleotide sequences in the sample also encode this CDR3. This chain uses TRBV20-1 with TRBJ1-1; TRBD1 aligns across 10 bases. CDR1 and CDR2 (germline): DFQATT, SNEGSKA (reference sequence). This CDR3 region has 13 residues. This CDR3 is CSAPDRGNTEAFF. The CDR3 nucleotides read TGCAGTGCTCCGGACAGGGGGAACACTGAAGCTTTCTTC.

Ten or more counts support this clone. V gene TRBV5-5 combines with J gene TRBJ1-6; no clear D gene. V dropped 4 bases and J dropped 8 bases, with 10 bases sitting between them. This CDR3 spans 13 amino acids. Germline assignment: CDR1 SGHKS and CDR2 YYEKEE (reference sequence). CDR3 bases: TGTGCCAGCAGCAGGGATAAGGATTCACCCCTCCACTTT. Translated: CASSRDKDSPLHF. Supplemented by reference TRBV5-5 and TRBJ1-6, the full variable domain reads DAGVTQSPTHLIKTRGQQVTLRCSPISGHKSVSWYQQVLGQGPQFIFQYYEKEERGRGNFPDRFSARQFPNYSSELNVNALLLGDSALYLCASSRDKDSPLHFGNGTRLTVT.

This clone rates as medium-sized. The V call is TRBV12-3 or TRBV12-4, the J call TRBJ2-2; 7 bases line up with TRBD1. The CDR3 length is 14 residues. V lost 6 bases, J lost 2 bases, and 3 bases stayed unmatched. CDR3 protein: CASRRDSNTGELFF. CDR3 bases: TGTGCCAGCAGAAGGGACAGTAACACCGGGGAGCTGTTTTTT.

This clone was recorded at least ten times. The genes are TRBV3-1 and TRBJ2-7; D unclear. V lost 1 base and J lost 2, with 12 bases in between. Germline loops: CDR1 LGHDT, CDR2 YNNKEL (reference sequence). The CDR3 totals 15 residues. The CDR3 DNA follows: TGTGCCAGCAGCCAAGGTCACGTTCTTACCTACGAGCAGTACTTC. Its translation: CASSQGHVLTYEQYF.

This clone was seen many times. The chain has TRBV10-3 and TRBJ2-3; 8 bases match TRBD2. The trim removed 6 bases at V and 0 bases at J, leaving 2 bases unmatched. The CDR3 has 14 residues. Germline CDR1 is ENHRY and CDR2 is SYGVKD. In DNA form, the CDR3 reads TGTGCCATCAGACTAGCGGTTAGCACAGATACGCAGTATTTT. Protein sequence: CAIRLAVSTDTQYF.

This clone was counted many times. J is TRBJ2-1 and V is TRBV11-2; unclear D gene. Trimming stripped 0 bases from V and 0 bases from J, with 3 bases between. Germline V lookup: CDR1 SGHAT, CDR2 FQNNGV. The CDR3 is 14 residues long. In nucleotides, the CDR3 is TGTGCCAGCAGCTTAGACAACTCCTACAATGAGCAGTTCTTC. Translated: CASSLDNSYNEQFF.

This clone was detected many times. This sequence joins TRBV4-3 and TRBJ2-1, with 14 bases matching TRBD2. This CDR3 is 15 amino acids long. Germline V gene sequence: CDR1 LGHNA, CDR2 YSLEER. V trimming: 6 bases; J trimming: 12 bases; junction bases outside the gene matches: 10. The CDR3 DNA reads TGCGCCAGCAGGGCCGCCGGGACTAGCGGGAGTATGCAGTTCTTC. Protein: CASRAAGTSGSMQFF.

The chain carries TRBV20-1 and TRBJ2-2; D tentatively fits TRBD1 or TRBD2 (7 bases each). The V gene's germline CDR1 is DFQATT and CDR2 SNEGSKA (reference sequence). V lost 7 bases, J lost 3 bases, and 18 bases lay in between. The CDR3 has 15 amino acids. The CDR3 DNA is TGCAGTGTTCCCAATGCAGGGGGGGACACCGGGGAGCTGTTTTTT. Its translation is CSVPNAGGDTGELFF.

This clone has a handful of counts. The CDR3 is CASSTVGGKQETQYF. The CDR3 DNA follows: TGTGCCAGCAGTACAGTTGGCGGGAAACAAGAGACCCAGTACTTC. The gene calls are TRBV28 and TRBJ2-5; D might be TRBD2 (6 bases). Between the trimmed V and J ends, which lost 5 bases and 2 bases, there was a span of 15 bases. This CDR3 comprises 15 residues. Germline V gives CDR1 MDHEN, CDR2 SYDVKM.

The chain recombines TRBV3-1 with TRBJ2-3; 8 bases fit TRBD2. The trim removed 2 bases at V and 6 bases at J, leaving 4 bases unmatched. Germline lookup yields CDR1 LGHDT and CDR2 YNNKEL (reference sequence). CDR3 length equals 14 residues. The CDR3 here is CASSQLAGGDTQYF. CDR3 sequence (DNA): TGTGCCAGCAGCCAACTAGCGGGCGGGGATACGCAGTATTTT.